The sequence of this T cell receptor (beta chain) was determined in a study of response to subunit inactivated influenza vaccine. This clonotype was observed many times. Its target is not known. General study results and limits: It was the authors' suggestion that each seasonal influenza vaccination recruits few new T cells.

Germline CDR1 reads SEHNR; CDR2 reads FQNEAQ (reference sequence). CDR3 length: 17 amino acids. Trimming stripped 0 bases from V and 1 base from J, with 13 bases between. MiXCR, run by TCRdb on the RT-PCR reads, gives a single entry per CDR3 protein. The sample records about 700,000 distinct CDR3 sequences, about 14% being singletons. This sequence joins TRBV7-9 and TRBJ1-5; D uncertain. Sequencing used PBMCs from blood, obtained 14 days before vaccination. The clonotype originates from a middle-aged man who received an inactivated influenza vaccine. CDR3 bases: TGTGCCAGCAGCTTAGCGGGGATGGAGGAGAGCAATCAGCCCCAGCATTTT. It yields the protein CASSLAGMEESNQPQHF. Supplemented by reference TRBV7-9 and TRBJ1-5, the full variable domain reads DTGVSQNPRHKITKRGQNVTFRCDPISEHNRLYWYRQTLGQGPEFLTYFQNEAQLEKSRLLSDRFSAERPKGSFSTLEIQRTEQGDSAMYLCASSLAGMEESNQPQHFGDGTRLSIL.